A single T cell receptor beta chain is shown here with its context. Its target is not known. All donors were Caucasian adults living in Nashville, Tennessee. This sample is part of a study of shared clonotypes between healthy human individuals. Study background: Researchers drew samples from a couple of women and a few men aged 18 to 49. Whole-study findings and limits: The expectation was that sequencing depth would affect clonotype sharing among donors.

Repertoires were generated with immunoSEQ multiplex PCR, while TCRdb's copy carries only in-frame clones and drops some. Of 470,000 or so clones detected, around 73% appear once; the ten largest clones hold 9.5% to 15%. The V gene end was trimmed by 3 bases and the J gene end by 0 bases; junction bases not matched to a gene: 3. Looked up from germline, CDR1 is LNHNV and CDR2 is YYDKDF (reference sequence). The CDR3 is made up of 16 amino acids. The clonotype comes from a middle-aged woman in good health. Some clones in this sample may be carry-over from other donors' samples. The chain is built from TRBV15 and TRBJ1-3; TRBD1 matches at 9 bases. The sample comprised PBMCs. The CDR3 sequence: CATSRDRGLSGNTIYF. In nucleotides, the CDR3 is TGTGCCACCAGCAGGGACAGGGGCCTCTCTGGAAACACCATATATTTT.